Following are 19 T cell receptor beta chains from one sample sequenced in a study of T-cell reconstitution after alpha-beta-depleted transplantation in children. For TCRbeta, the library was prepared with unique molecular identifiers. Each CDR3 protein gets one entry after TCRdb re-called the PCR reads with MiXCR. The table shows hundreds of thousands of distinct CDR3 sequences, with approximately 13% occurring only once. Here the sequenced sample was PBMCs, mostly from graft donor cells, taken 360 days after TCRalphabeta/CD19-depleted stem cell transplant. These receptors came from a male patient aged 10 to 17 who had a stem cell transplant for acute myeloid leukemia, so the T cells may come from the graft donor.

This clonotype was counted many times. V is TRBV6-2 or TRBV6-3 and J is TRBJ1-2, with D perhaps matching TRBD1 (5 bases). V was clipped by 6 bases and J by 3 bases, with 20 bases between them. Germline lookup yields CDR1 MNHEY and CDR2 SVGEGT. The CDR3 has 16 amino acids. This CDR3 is CASRKFWSGTDYGYTF. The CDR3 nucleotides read TGTGCCAGCAGAAAGTTCTGGAGTGGGACTGACTATGGCTACACCTTC.

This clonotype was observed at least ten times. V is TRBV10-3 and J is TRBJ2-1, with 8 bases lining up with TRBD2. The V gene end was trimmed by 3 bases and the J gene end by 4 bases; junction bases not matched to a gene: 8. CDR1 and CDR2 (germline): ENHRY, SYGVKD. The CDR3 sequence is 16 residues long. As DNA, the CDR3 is TGTGCCATCAGTGATGGGGTCGGGAGGGATTACAATGAGCAGTTCTTC. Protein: CAISDGVGRDYNEQFF.

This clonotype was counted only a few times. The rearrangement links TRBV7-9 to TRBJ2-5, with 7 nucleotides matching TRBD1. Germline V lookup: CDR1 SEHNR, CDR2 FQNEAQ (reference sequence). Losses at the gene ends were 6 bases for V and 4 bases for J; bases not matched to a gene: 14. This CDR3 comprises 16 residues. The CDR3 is CASRSNRGLLRETQYF. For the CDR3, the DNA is TGTGCCAGCAGATCTAACAGGGGATTACTGAGAGAGACCCAGTACTTC.

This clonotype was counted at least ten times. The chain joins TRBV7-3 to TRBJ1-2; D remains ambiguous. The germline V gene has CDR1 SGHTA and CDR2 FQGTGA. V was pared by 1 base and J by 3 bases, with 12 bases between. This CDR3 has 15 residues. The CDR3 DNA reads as TGTGCCAGCAGCTTAATGCCGGGATTAGACTATGGCTACACCTTC. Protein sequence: CASSLMPGLDYGYTF.

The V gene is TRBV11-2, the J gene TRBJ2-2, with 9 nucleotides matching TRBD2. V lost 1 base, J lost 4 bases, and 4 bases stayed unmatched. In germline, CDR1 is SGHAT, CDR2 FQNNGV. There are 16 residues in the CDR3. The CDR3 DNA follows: TGTGCCAGCAGCTTAGTTGGGACTAGCATCACCGGGGAGCTGTTTTTT. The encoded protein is CASSLVGTSITGELFF. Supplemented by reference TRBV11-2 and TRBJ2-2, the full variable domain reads EAGVAQSPRYKIIEKRQSVAFWCNPISGHATLYWYQQILGQGPKLLIQFQNNGVVDDSQLPKDRFSAERLKGVDSTLKIQPAKLEDSAVYLCASSLVGTSITGELFFGEGSRLTVL.

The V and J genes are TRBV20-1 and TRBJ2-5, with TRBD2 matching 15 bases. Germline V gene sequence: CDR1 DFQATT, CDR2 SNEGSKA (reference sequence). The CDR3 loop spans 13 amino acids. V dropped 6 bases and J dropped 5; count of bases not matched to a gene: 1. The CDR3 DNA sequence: TGCAGTGCCGGACTAGCGGGAGGGGAGACCCAGTACTTC. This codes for CSAGLAGGETQYF.

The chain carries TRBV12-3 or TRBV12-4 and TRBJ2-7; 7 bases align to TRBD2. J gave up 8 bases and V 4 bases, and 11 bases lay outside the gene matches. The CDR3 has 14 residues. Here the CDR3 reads CASSSPGLPLKQYF. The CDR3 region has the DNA TGTGCCAGCAGTTCCCCGGGACTACCTCTCAAGCAGTACTTC.

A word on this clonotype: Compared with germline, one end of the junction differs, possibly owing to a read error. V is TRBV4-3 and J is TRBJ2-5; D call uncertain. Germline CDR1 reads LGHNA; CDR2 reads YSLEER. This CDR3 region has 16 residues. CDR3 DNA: TGCGCCAGCAGCCAAGATCTGTTTACTCGACGAGAGGCCCAGTACTTC. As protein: CASSQDLFTRREAQYF.

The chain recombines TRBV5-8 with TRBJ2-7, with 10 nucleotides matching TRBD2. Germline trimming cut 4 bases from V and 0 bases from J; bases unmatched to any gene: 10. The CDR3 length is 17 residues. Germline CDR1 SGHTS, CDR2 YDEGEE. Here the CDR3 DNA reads TGTGCCAGCAGCCAGTTCGGGACTAGCGAGGGCTCCTACGAGCAGTACTTC. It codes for CASSQFGTSEGSYEQYF.

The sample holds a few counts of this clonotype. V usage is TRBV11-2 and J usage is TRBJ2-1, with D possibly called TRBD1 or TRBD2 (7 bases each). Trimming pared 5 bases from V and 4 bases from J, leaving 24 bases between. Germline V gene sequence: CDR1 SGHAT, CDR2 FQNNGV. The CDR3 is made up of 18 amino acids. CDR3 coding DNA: TGTGCCAGCAGCCCGAGGGGGGGACAGAATATTAAATACAATGAGCAGTTCTTC. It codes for CASSPRGGQNIKYNEQFF. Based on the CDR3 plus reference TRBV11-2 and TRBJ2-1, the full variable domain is EAGVAQSPRYKIIEKRQSVAFWCNPISGHATLYWYQQILGQGPKLLIQFQNNGVVDDSQLPKDRFSAERLKGVDSTLKIQPAKLEDSAVYLCASSPRGGQNIKYNEQFFGPGTRLTVL.

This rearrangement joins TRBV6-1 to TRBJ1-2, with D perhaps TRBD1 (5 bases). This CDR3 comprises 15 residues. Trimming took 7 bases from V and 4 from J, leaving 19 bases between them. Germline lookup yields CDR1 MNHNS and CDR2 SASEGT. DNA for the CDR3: TGTGCCAGCACCAACTTAGGGGAGGGCCCCTATGGCTACACCTTC. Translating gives CASTNLGEGPYGYTF.

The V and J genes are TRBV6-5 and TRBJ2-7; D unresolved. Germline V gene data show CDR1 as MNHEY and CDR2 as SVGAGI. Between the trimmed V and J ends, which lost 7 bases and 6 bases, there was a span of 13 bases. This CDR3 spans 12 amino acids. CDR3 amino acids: CASNQDPGEQYF. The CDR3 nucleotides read TGTGCCAGCAACCAGGACCCAGGCGAGCAGTACTTC.

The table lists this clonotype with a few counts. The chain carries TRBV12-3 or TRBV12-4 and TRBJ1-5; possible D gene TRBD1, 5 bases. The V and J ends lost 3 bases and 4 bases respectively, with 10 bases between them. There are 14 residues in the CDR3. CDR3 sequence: CASSLLGTNQPQHF. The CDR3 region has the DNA TGTGCCAGCAGTTTGCTGGGGACGAATCAGCCCCAGCATTTT.

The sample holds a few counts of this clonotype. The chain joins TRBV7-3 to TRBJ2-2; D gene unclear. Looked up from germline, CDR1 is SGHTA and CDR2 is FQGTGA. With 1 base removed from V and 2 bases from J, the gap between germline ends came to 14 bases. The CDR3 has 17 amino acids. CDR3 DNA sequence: TGTGCCAGCAGCTTAATAGTCGGCCCAAGTAACACCGGGGAGCTGTTTTTT. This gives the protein CASSLIVGPSNTGELFF.

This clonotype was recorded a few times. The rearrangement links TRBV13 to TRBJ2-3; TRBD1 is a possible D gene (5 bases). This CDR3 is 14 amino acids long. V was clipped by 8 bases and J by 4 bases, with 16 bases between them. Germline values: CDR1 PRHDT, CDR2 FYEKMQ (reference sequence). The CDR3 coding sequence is TGTGCCAGCGGCTCGACCTCACAGGCAGATACGCAGTATTTT. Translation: CASGSTSQADTQYF. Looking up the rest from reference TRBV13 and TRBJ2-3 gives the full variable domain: AAGVIQSPRHLIKEKRETATLKCYPIPRHDTVYWYQQGPGQDPQFLISFYEKMQSDKGSIPDRFSAQQFSDYHSELNMSSLELGDSALYFCASGSTSQADTQYFGPGTRLTVL.

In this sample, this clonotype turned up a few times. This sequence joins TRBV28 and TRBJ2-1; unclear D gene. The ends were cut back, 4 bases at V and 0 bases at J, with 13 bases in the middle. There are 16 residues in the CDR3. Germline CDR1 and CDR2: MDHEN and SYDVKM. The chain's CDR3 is CASSWPVQSSYNEQFF. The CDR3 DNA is TGTGCCAGCAGTTGGCCGGTACAAAGCTCCTACAATGAGCAGTTCTTC.

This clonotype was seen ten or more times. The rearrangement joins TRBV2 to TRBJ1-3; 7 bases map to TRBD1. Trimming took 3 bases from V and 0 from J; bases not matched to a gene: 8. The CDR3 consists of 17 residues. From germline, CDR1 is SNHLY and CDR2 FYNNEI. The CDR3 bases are TGTGCCAGCAGTGAGGTGGGACAGTTGAGCTCTGGAAACACCATATATTTT. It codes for CASSEVGQLSSGNTIYF.

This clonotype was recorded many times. The CDR3 reads CASCPAAFYNEQFF. The CDR3 bases are TGTGCCAGCTGTCCAGCGGCCTTCTACAATGAGCAGTTCTTC. The chain couples TRBV12-3 or TRBV12-4 to TRBJ2-1; D might be TRBD2 (5 bases). The length of the CDR3 is 14 residues. V lost 8 bases and J 3 bases, leaving 14 bases between the germline ends.

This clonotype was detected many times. CDR3 nucleotide sequence: TGCAGTGCTAGGAGAGCGGCTTCTAGCACAGATACGCAGTATTTT. Translated, it gives CSARRAASSTDTQYF. This sequence joins TRBV20-1 and TRBJ2-3; tentatively, D is TRBD2 (5 bases). CDR3 length: 15 residues. With 3 bases removed from V and 0 bases from J, the gap between germline ends came to 13 bases. Germline CDR1 is DFQATT and CDR2 is SNEGSKA (reference sequence).